These T cell receptor beta chains were read from a single sample in a study of chemoradiotherapy in HPV16-positive cancers. This table comes from immunoSEQ multiplex PCR, and its TCRdb copy is limited to in-frame clones, with some not included. The table records about 24,000 clones, 80% to 95% of them present only once. The sequencing here drew on blood, taken from a patient who underwent chemoradiotherapy. These receptor sequences come from a human donor with HPV-associated anogenital cancer. CDR3s include the opening cysteine and the closing phenylalanine or tryptophan. A D gene is named only where the DNA matches it firmly. Clone size is given for some rows only: seen once, a few or many times, or a class if the clone is expanded.

J,V,D,size,CDR3,DNA
TRBJ2-5,TRBV7-2,TRBD2,-,CASSSGTSGRPQYF,TGTGCCAGCAGCTCAGGGACTAGCGGGAGGCCCCAGTACTTC
TRBJ1-2,TRBV2,-,-,CASSPQGPYGYTF,TGTGCCAGCAGTCCCCAGGGGCCCTATGGCTACACCTTC
TRBJ1-2,TRBV28,-,-,CASTTVNYGYTF,TGTGCCAGCACGACAGTTAACTATGGCTACACCTTC
TRBJ1-6,TRBV27,-,-,CASGPLFHNSPLHF,TGTGCCAGCGGTCCCCTTTTCCATAATTCACCCCTCCACTTT
TRBJ2-7,TRBV7-2,TRBD2,-,CASSLSSGRRYEQYF,TGTGCCAGCAGCTTGTCTAGCGGGAGGAGATACGAGCAGTACTTC
TRBJ1-3,TRBV5-1,-,-,CASSLRGGSGNTIYF,TGCGCCAGCAGCTTGAGAGGCGGGTCTGGAAACACCATATATTTT
TRBJ2-5,TRBV7-9,-,-,CASSLLETQYF,TGTGCCAGCAGCTTGTTAGAGACCCAGTACTTC
TRBJ2-5,TRBV5-4,-,-,CASSRDVLRETQYF,TGTGCCAGCAGCCGGGACGTGCTACGAGAGACCCAGTACTTC
TRBJ2-3,TRBV4-3,TRBD2,-,CASSPRLAGTDTQYF,TGCGCCAGCAGCCCCAGGCTAGCGGGTACAGATACGCAGTATTTT
TRBJ1-5,TRBV6-6,TRBD1,-,CASSSRQGTGNQPQHF,TGTGCCAGCAGTTCAAGACAGGGGACTGGCAATCAGCCCCAGCATTTT
TRBJ2-7,TRBV6-5,-,-,CASTDSNSYEQYF,TGTGCCAGCACCGACAGTAACTCCTACGAGCAGTACTTC
TRBJ2-3,TRBV15,-,-,CAISREVGTDTQYF,TGTGCCATCAGCAGGGAGGTCGGGACAGATACGCAGTATTTT
TRBJ1-2,TRBV7-9,-,-,CASSLAVRDYGYTF,TGTGCCAGCAGCTTAGCGGTCAGGGACTATGGCTACACCTTC
TRBJ2-2,TRBV5-4,TRBD1,-,CASSRTGTGELFF,TGTGCCAGCAGCCGGACAGGCACCGGGGAGCTGTTTTTT
TRBJ2-7,TRBV27,TRBD1,-,CASSLRGQGAYEQYF,TGTGCCAGCAGTTTAAGGGGACAGGGGGCCTACGAGCAGTACTTC
TRBJ2-3,TRBV18,TRBD1,once,CASSPGQRSTDTQYF,TGTGCCAGCTCACCGGGACAGCGTAGCACAGATACGCAGTATTTT
TRBJ2-7,TRBV7-2,-,-,CASSSPPSLKQYF,TGTGCCAGCAGCTCCCCGCCCAGTCTCAAGCAGTACTTC
TRBJ1-2,TRBV28,-,-,CASSFSSIVDYGYTF,TGTGCCAGCAGTTTCAGCAGTATTGTGGACTATGGCTACACCTTC
TRBJ1-2,TRBV4-3,TRBD1,-,CASSQDGTVSYPNYGYTF,TGCGCCAGCAGCCAAGATGGGACAGTCAGTTATCCTAACTATGGCTACACCTTC
TRBJ1-2,TRBV6-5,-,-,CASSAGRNYGYTF,TGTGCCAGCAGTGCAGGGAGGAACTATGGCTACACCTTC
TRBJ1-2,TRBV9,-,-,CASSVGQGYGYTF,TGTGCCAGCAGCGTAGGGCAGGGGTATGGCTACACCTTC
TRBJ2-5,TRBV7-9,-,-,CASSLAKHQTKGEQETQYF,TGTGCCAGCAGCTTAGCTAAACACCAGACTAAGGGGGAACAAGAGACCCAGTACTTC
TRBJ2-3,TRBV7-6,-,-,CASGDLATSTDTQYF,TGTGCCAGCGGGGATCTTGCGACTAGCACAGATACGCAGTATTTT
TRBJ1-5,TRBV10-1,-,few,CASSADQPQHF,TGCGCCAGCAGTGCCGATCAGCCCCAGCATTTT
TRBJ2-1,TRBV7-9,-,-,CASSLVAGSNEQFF,TGTGCCAGCAGCTTAGTTGCAGGGTCCAATGAGCAGTTCTTC
TRBJ1-1,TRBV7-3,TRBD1,-,CASSFTPGGTEAFF,TGTGCCAGCAGCTTTACCCCAGGGGGCACTGAAGCTTTCTTT
TRBJ2-2,TRBV19,-,-,CASYNRWWAGPGSGELFF,TGTGCCAGTTATAATCGGTGGTGGGCAGGCCCGGGGTCCGGGGAGCTGTTTTTT
TRBJ2-1,TRBV7-9,-,-,CASSFTLLPNEQFF,TGTGCCAGCAGCTTTACCCTCTTACCCAATGAGCAGTTCTTC
TRBJ2-7,TRBV13,TRBD1,-,CASSSRTGVYEQYF,TGTGCCAGCAGCTCCCGGACAGGGGTATACGAGCAGTACTTC
TRBJ2-7,TRBV7-8,TRBD1,-,CASSLAAPQGETYEQYF,TGTGCCAGCAGCTTAGCAGCTCCGCAGGGGGAGACCTACGAGCAGTACTTC
TRBJ2-4,TRBV6-1,-,-,CASSPFPMTEEYF,TGTGCCAGCAGCCCATTCCCGATGACAGAGGAGTACTTC
TRBJ2-1,TRBV18,-,-,CASSPQVVDNEQFF,TGTGCCAGCTCACCGCAGGTGGTAGATAATGAGCAGTTCTTC
TRBJ2-7,TRBV25-1,-,-,CASSKWDGYYEQYF,TGTGCCAGCAGCAAGTGGGACGGTTACTACGAGCAGTACTTC
TRBJ1-1,TRBV19,TRBD1,once,CASSNIPQGANTEAFF,TGTGCCAGTAGTAACATACCCCAGGGGGCCAACACTGAAGCTTTCTTT
TRBJ2-4,TRBV2,TRBD1,-,CASRDRGYIQYF,TGTGCCAGCAGGGACAGGGGATACATTCAGTACTTC
TRBJ2-7,TRBV4-1,TRBD2,-,CASSQESGRGRYEQYF,TGCGCCAGCAGCCAAGAAAGCGGGAGGGGGCGATACGAGCAGTACTTC
TRBJ2-2,TRBV7-2,TRBD1,once,CASSSGTGVTGELFF,TGTGCCAGCAGCTCCGGGACAGGGGTCACCGGGGAGCTGTTTTTT
TRBJ1-5,TRBV6-5,-,once,CASAVWANQPQHF,TGTGCCAGCGCTGTTTGGGCAAATCAGCCCCAGCATTTT
TRBJ2-5,TRBV5-5,TRBD2,-,CASSFLASGTSFQETQYF,TGTGCCAGCAGCTTCTTGGCCTCCGGGACTAGCTTCCAAGAGACCCAGTACTTC
TRBJ2-7,TRBV27,TRBD2,-,CASSRSGRLSYEQYF,TGTGCCAGCAGTCGTAGCGGGAGGCTCTCCTACGAGCAGTACTTC
TRBJ2-1,TRBV27,-,-,CASSLGTVSYNEQFF,TGTGCCAGCAGTTTAGGGACGGTCTCCTACAATGAGCAGTTCTTC
TRBJ2-2,TRBV11-2,-,-,CASSFSSTVAGELFF,TGTGCCAGCAGCTTCTCCTCGACGGTGGCCGGGGAGCTGTTTTTT